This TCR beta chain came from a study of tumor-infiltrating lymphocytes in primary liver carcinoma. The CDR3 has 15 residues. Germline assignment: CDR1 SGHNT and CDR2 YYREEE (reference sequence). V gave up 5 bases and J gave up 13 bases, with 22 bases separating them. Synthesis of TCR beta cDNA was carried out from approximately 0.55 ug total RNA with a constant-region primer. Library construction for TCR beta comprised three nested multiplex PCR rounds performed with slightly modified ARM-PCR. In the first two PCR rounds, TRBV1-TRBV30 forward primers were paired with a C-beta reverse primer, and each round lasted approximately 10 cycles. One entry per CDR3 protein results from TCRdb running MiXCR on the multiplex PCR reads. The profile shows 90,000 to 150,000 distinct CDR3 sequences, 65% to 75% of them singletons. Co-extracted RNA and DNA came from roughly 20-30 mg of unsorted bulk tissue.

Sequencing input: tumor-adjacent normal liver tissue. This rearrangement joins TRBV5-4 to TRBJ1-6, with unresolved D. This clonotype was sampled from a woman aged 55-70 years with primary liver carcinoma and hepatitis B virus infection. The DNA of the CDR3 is TGTGCCAGCAGTCCCGAACAGACGGGGAGGTCGCCCCTCCACTTT. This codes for CASSPEQTGRSPLHF. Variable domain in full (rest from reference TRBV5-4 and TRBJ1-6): ETGVTQSPTHLIKTRGQQVTLRCSSQSGHNTVSWYQQALGQGPQFIFQYYREEENGRGNFPPRFSGLQFPNYSSELNVNALELDDSALYLCASSPEQTGRSPLHFGNGTRLTVT.